A single sample gave rise to the 13 T cell receptor beta chains below, sequenced in a study of blood T cell repertoires in COVID-19 (dated by TCRdb to about 2020). Library preparation was by the immunoSEQ multiplex PCR assay. The clones in this table, taken by TCRdb from immuneACCESS, are in-frame only. Not every clone is retained; where verified, under half of the shortfall comes from an unresolved V gene, and the cause of the rest is unknown. The sample data list over 150,000 clones, and roughly nine tenths of these were observed just once. Of the sample, 1.1% falls within the top ten clones. Sequencing was done on a sample of peripheral blood. These receptors were collected from a man aged 25-45 years with acute or convalescent COVID-19.

This rearrangement joins TRBV30 to TRBJ2-1; 10 nucleotides line up with TRBD2. This CDR3 region has 14 residues. V gave up 4 bases and J gave up 5 bases; unmatched junction bases: 5. Germline CDR1 and CDR2: GTSNPN and SVGIG (reference sequence). The CDR3 region is CAWTGTSVHNEQFF. CDR3 DNA: TGTGCCTGGACCGGGACTAGCGTGCACAATGAGCAGTTCTTC.

Regarding this clone: One end of the junction is discordant with germline, which a read error may explain. J is TRBJ1-2 and V is TRBV13, with 8 bases matching TRBD1. CDR3 length equals 12 residues. Germline V gene lookup returns CDR1 PRHDT and CDR2 FYEKMQ (reference sequence). In nucleotides, the CDR3 is TGTGCCAGCAGCCTAGGACAGGGAGGCTACACCTTC. Amino acids: CASSLGQGGYTF.

The chain combines TRBV25-1 with TRBJ1-5; 7 nucleotides agree with TRBD1. The junction had 3 bases not matched to a gene; V was cut back by 4 bases and J by 3 bases. The CDR3 is made up of 14 amino acids. Germline V CDR1 and CDR2: MGHDK, SYGVNS. The CDR3 loop reads CASSGQGNNQPQHF. The CDR3 DNA reads as TGTGCCAGCAGTGGACAGGGAAACAATCAGCCCCAGCATTTT.

This sequence joins TRBV6-5 and TRBJ2-7; 9 positions match TRBD1. The CDR3 sequence is 13 residues long. With 8 bases clipped from V and 3 bases from J, the junction kept 5 bases outside the gene matches. CDR1 and CDR2 (germline): MNHEY, SVGAGI. In DNA form, the CDR3 reads TGTGCCAGCGGGGGACAGGGTCACTACGAGCAGTACTTC. Translating it yields CASGGQGHYEQYF.

This rearrangement joins TRBV7-8 to TRBJ1-1; 9 nucleotides line up with TRBD1. This CDR3 spans 13 amino acids. Germline CDR1 reads SGHVS; CDR2 reads FQNEAQ. Losses at the gene ends were 6 bases for V and 4 bases for J; bases not matched to a gene: 3. CDR3 sequence: CASRGQGGTEAFF. The CDR3 region has the DNA TGTGCCAGCAGGGGACAGGGAGGCACTGAAGCTTTCTTT.

Concerning this clone: A junction end diverges from the germline sequence, so it may reflect a read error. This chain links TRBV10-1 with TRBJ1-6; D is uncertain. Germline V gives CDR1 WNHNN, CDR2 SYGVQD (reference sequence). CDR3 size: 17 residues. In DNA form, the CDR3 reads TGCGTCAGCACGAACAACCGGCGACGGGAGTATAATTCACCCCTCCACTTT. Translated, it gives CVSTNNRRREYNSPLHF.

This clone is a singleton in its sample. The chain uses TRBV20-1 and TRBJ2-3, with D perhaps matching TRBD2 (5 bases). Deletions cut 3 bases from V and 11 bases from J, with 9 bases between. The CDR3 has 10 amino acids. CDR1 DFQATT and CDR2 SNEGSKA come from the germline V gene (reference sequence). The CDR3 nucleotides are TGCAGTGCTAGCGGGATGAAGCAGTATTTT. This sequence encodes CSASGMKQYF.

This chain links TRBV3-1 (or the pseudogene TRBV3-2) with TRBJ1-2; D gene uncertain. This CDR3 is 14 amino acids long. Per the germline V gene, CDR1 is LGHDT and CDR2 is YNNKEL (reference sequence). Trimming left V 4 bases short and J 1 base short, with 10 bases between. The CDR3, as DNA: TGTGCCAGCAGCCCCAGACCGGGTAACTATGGCTACACCTTC. It yields the protein CASSPRPGNYGYTF.

The rearrangement joins TRBV28 to TRBJ1-2, with 8 nucleotides matching TRBD1. The CDR3 is made up of 12 amino acids. Looked up from germline, CDR1 is MDHEN and CDR2 is SYDVKM. V shed 8 bases and J 6 bases; nucleotides not matched to a gene: 5. The CDR3 DNA is TGTGCCAGCGCGACAGGGGTTAATGGCTACACCTTC. Translating it yields CASATGVNGYTF.

The rearrangement uses TRBV5-5 and TRBJ1-2; a weak D match, TRBD1 (5 bases). CDR1 and CDR2 from the germline V gene are SGHKS and YYEKEE (reference sequence). Trimming removed 0 bases at V and 2 bases at J, with 11 bases between. This CDR3 has 15 residues. In DNA, the CDR3 is TGTGCCAGCAGCTTGGCCGGGGGGGGGAACTATGGCTACACCTTC. This translates into CASSLAGGGNYGYTF.

V is TRBV2 and J is TRBJ2-7; 11 bases match TRBD1. The J segment lost 3 bases and the V segment lost 6 bases, leaving 4 bases of the junction unmatched. This CDR3 is 14 amino acids long. Germline V gives CDR1 SNHLY, CDR2 FYNNEI. CDR3 sequence: CASRGTGGYYEQYF. DNA for the CDR3: TGTGCCAGCAGGGGGACAGGGGGATACTACGAGCAGTACTTC.

The V gene is TRBV7-3, the J gene TRBJ1-2; the D gene is possibly TRBD1 (5 bases). V was shortened by 5 bases and J by 0 bases, with 13 bases between the two germline ends. Germline loops: CDR1 SGHTA, CDR2 FQGTGA. The CDR3 extends over 15 amino acids. The CDR3: CASSLLQVSNYGYTF. The CDR3 nucleotides are TGTGCCAGCAGCCTTCTACAGGTCTCTAACTATGGCTACACCTTC.

The chain joins TRBV7-8 to TRBJ2-3; TRBD2 agrees at 9 bases. Per germline, CDR1 SGHVS and CDR2 FQNEAQ. The CDR3 extends over 14 amino acids. The V and J ends lost 4 bases and 2 bases, in that order; junction bases with no gene match: 1. The CDR3 DNA is TGTGCCAGCAGCTCGGGACTAGCCACAGATACGCAGTATTTT. Its protein is CASSSGLATDTQYF.